The rows below give T cell receptor beta chains drawn from one sample of a study of beta chain features in type 1 diabetes. The assay was immunoSEQ multiplex PCR, and TCRdb's table has in-frame clones only and misses some. The repertoire holds 250,000 to 350,000 clones, with 14% as singletons. The sample taken for sequencing was central memory CD4+ T cells from blood. The receptor set was obtained from a man aged 25 to 45 in good health. The CDR3 runs from the conserved cysteine through the conserved F or W. D genes are given only for firm matches. Size values are once, few and many counts, or a class for expanded clones, and some rows have none.

>TRBV18|TRBJ1-5|few|.
TGTGCCAGCTCACCAGTCGGAGGGGCTAATCAGCCCCAGCATTTT
CASSPVGGANQPQHF
>TRBV5-5|TRBJ1-5|few|.
TGTGCCAGCAGACTAAGTTTCGGTGGTCAGCCCCAGCATTTT
CASRLSFGGQPQHF
>TRBV7-6|TRBJ1-1|few|.
TGTGCCAGCAGCGTCACCCCAAGGGTGAGCGCTGAAGCTTTCTTT
CASSVTPRVSAEAFF
>TRBV19|TRBJ1-5|.|TRBD1
TGTGCCAGTACTCCGACAGGGGGTAAGCCCCAGCATTTT
CASTPTGGKPQHF
>TRBV6-5|TRBJ1-6|.|TRBD1
TGTGCCAGCAAGAGGACAGGCATCAATTCACCCCTCCACTTT
CASKRTGINSPLHF
>TRBV5-1|TRBJ2-3|.|.
TGCGCCAGCAGCTTGGTTCAGGCAGATACGCAGTATTTT
CASSLVQADTQYF
>TRBV7-8|TRBJ2-1|few|TRBD2
TGTGCCAGCAGCTTAGGTCTAGCGGGAGAAAATGAGCAGTTCTTC
CASSLGLAGENEQFF
>TRBV5-6|TRBJ1-5|.|.
TGTGCCAGCAGCTTGGCCCCAGGGAGGGGGTATAGCAATCAGCCCCAGCATTTT
CASSLAPGRGYSNQPQHF
>TRBV7-7|TRBJ2-3|many|.
TGTGCTAGCAGCTTAATCGTGACAGATACGCAGTATTTT
CASSLIVTDTQYF
>TRBV18|TRBJ1-1|.|.
TGTGCCAGCTCACCGGCAGCGATGAACACTGAAGCTTTCTTT
CASSPAAMNTEAFF
>TRBV19|TRBJ2-7|.|.
TGTGCCAGTAGTCCAGGGGCCGCGGAGCAGTACTTC
CASSPGAAEQYF
>TRBV28|TRBJ2-5|.|TRBD2
TGTGCCAGCAGGACGCCTAGCGGGGGTCAAGAGACCCAGTACTTC
CASRTPSGGQETQYF
>TRBV2|TRBJ2-4|.|.
TGTGCCAGCAGTTTAGGCCCGGGATCTAAAAACATTCAGTACTTC
CASSLGPGSKNIQYF